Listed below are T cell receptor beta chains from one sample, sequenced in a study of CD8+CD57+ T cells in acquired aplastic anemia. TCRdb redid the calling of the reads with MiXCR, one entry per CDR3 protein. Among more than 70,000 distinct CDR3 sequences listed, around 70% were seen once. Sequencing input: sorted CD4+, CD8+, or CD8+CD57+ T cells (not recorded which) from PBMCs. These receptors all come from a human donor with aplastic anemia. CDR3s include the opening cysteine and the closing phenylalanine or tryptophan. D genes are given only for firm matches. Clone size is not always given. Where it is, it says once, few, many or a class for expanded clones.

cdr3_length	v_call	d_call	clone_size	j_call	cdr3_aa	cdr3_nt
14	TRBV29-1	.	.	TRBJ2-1	CSVVKGSTYNEQFF	TGCAGCGTTGTGAAGGGGTCCACCTACAATGAGCAGTTCTTC
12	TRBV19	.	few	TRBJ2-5	CASSIDQETQYF	TGTGCCAGTAGTATAGACCAAGAGACCCAGTACTTC
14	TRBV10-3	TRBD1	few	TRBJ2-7	CAISVRDRGYEQYF	TGTGCCATCAGTGTAAGGGACAGGGGTTACGAGCAGTACTTC
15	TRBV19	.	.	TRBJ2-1	CASSIPSPSGNEQFF	TGTGCCAGTAGTATACCCTCTCCTTCGGGCAATGAGCAGTTCTTC
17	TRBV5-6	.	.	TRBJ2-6	CASSSGTENSGANVLTF	TGTGCCAGCAGCTCCGGGACGGAAAACTCTGGGGCCAACGTCCTGACTTTC
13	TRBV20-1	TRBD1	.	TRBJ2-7	CSAERTGLVEQYF	TGCAGTGCTGAAAGGACAGGGTTGGTCGAGCAGTACTTC
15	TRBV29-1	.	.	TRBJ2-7	CSVVVGHGLDYEQYF	TGCAGCGTTGTTGTGGGTCACGGGTTGGACTACGAGCAGTACTTC
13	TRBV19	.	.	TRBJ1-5	CASRDRGYQPQHF	TGTGCCAGTAGGGACAGAGGGTATCAGCCCCAGCATTTT
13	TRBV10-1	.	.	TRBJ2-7	CASSDGRGHEQYF	TGCGCCAGCAGTGACGGCAGGGGCCACGAGCAGTACTTC
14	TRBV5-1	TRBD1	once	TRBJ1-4	CASSSGQNREKLFF	TGCGCCAGCAGCTCGGGACAGAATCGTGAAAAACTGTTTTTT
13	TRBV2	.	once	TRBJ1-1	CASSGDGNTEAFF	TGTGCCAGCAGTGGAGACGGGAACACTGAAGCTTTCTTT
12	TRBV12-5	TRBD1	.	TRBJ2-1	CASGLQGNEQFF	TGTGCTAGTGGTTTACAGGGGAATGAGCAGTTCTTC
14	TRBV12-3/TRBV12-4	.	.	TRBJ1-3	CASSFRDIGNTIYF	TGTGCCAGCAGTTTCCGGGACATCGGAAACACCATATATTTT
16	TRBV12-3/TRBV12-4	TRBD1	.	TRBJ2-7	CASSFGTTGGHYEQYF	TGTGCCAGCAGTTTTGGCACGACAGGGGGACACTACGAGCAGTACTTC
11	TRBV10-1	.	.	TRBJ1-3	CAIQGRNTIYF	TGCGCCATCCAGGGGCGAAACACCATATATTTT
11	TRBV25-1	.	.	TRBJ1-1	CASRSGPEAFF	TGTGCCAGCAGATCAGGCCCTGAAGCTTTCTTT
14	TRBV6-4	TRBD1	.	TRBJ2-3	CASSEGQGADTQYF	TGTGCCAGCAGCGAGGGACAGGGGGCAGATACGCAGTATTTT
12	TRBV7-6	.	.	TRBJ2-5	CASSPDQETQYF	TGTGCCAGCAGTCCTGATCAGGAGACCCAGTACTTC
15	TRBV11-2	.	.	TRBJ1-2	CASSLGRTANYGYTF	TGTGCCAGCAGCTTAGGTCGCACAGCTAACTATGGCTACACCTTC
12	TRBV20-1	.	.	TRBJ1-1	CSARMSVTEAFF	TGCAGTGCTAGAATGTCAGTAACTGAAGCTTTCTTT
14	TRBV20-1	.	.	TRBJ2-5	CSARGGGPVETQYF	TGCAGTGCTAGAGGCGGGGGCCCTGTTGAGACCCAGTACTTC
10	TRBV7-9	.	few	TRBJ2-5	CASLGETQYF	TGTGCCTCCCTGGGGGAGACCCAGTACTTC
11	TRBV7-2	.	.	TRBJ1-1	CASSLVRRTFF	TGTGCCAGCAGCTTAGTTAGGAGGACTTTCTTT
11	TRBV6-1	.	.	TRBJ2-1	CASSDLSEQFF	TGTGCCAGCAGTGATCTTAGTGAGCAGTTCTTC
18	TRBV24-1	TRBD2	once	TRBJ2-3	CATSDPRLAGDSTDTQYF	TGTGCCACCAGTGATCCCAGACTAGCGGGAGATAGCACAGATACGCAGTATTTT
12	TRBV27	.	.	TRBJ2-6	CASSSGTGELTF	TGTGCCAGCAGTTCGGGGACCGGGGAGCTGACTTTC
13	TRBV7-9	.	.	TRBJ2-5	CAIRRWEQETQYF	TGTGCCATCAGACGTTGGGAACAAGAGACCCAGTACTTC
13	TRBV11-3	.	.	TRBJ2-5	CASSLSSQETQYF	TGTGCCAGCAGCTTATCCAGCCAAGAGACCCAGTACTTC
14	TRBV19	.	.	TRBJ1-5	CASSTETGSQPQHF	TGTGCCAGTAGTACGGAAACAGGATCCCAGCCCCAGCATTTT
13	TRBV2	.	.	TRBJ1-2	CASSDWGGVGYTF	TGTGCCAGCAGCGATTGGGGGGGCGTTGGCTACACCTTC
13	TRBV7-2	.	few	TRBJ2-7	CASSGGQTYEQYF	TGTGCCAGCAGCGGAGGACAGACCTACGAGCAGTACTTC
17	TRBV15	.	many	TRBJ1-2	CATSSPFRGDSNYGYTF	TGTGCCACCAGCAGCCCCTTCAGAGGAGATTCTAACTATGGCTACACCTTC
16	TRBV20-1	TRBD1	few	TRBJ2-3	CSARRGRTTSTDTQYF	TGCAGTGCTAGGAGGGGGCGGACGACTAGCACAGATACGCAGTATTTT
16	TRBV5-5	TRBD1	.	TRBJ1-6	CASSWGQGRFTSPLHF	TGTGCCAGCAGCTGGGGACAGGGCAGGTTCACTTCACCCCTCCACTTT
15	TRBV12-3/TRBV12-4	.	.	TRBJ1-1	CASSSVGGSNTEAFF	TGTGCCAGCAGTTCAGTTGGCGGTTCGAACACTGAAGCTTTCTTT
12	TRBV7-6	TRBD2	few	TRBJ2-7	CASSHPGGEQYF	TGTGCCAGCAGCCACCCGGGAGGCGAGCAGTACTTC
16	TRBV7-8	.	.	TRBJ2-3	CASSLAEGPETDTQYF	TGTGCCAGCAGCTTAGCCGAGGGGCCAGAAACAGATACGCAGTATTTT
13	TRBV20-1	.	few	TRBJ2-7	CSARGRTYYEQYF	TGCAGTGCTAGAGGGAGAACTTACTACGAGCAGTACTTC
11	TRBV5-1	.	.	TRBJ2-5	CASRFTETQYF	TGCGCCAGCCGGTTTACCGAGACCCAGTACTTC
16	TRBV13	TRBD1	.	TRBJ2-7	CASSLERNRGTDEQYF	TGTGCCAGCAGCTTAGAACGTAACAGGGGGACCGACGAGCAGTACTTC
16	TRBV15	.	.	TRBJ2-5	CATSRGGGGLQETQYF	TGTGCCACCAGCAGAGGGGGGGGGGGCCTCCAAGAGACCCAGTACTTC
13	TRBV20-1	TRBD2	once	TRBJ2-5	CSARTSGQETQYF	TGCAGTGCTAGGACTAGCGGCCAAGAGACCCAGTACTTC
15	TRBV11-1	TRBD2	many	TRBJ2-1	CASRSGLSGRGEQFF	TGTGCCAGCAGGTCAGGGCTTAGCGGGAGAGGTGAGCAGTTCTTC
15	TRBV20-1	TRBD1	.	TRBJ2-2	CSASVTGEYTGELFF	TGCAGTGCTAGCGTGACAGGGGAATACACCGGGGAGCTGTTTTTT
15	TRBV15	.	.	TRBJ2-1	CATSRDQAGANEQFF	TGTGCCACCAGCAGAGATCAGGCAGGTGCGAATGAGCAGTTCTTC
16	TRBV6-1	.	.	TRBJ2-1	CASSEAEPLSYNEQFF	TGTGCCAGCAGTGAAGCGGAGCCGCTCTCCTACAATGAGCAGTTCTTC
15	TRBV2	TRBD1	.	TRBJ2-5	CASSEEGRGKETQYF	TGTGCCAGCAGTGAAGAGGGCAGGGGGAAAGAGACCCAGTACTTC
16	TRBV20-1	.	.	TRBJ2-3	CSARDHTSPMGYTQYF	TGCAGTGCTAGGGATCACACTAGCCCCATGGGTTATACGCAGTATTTT
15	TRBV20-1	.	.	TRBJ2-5	CGASLAQGTQETQYF	TGCGGTGCTAGCCTAGCACAGGGGACTCAAGAGACCCAGTACTTC
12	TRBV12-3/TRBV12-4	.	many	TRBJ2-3	CASSPGGGTQYF	TGTGCCAGCAGCCCTGGGGGAGGCACGCAGTATTTT
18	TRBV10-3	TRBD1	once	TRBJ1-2	CAISDAQDRGLKGYGYTF	TGTGCCATCAGTGACGCTCAGGACAGGGGGCTGAAAGGCTATGGCTACACCTTC
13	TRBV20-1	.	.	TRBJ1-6	CSALTGPGSPLHF	TGCAGTGCCCTCACGGGCCCGGGGTCACCCCTCCACTTT
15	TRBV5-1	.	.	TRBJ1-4	CASSLGAATNEKLFF	TGCGCCAGCAGCTTGGGAGCAGCAACTAATGAAAAACTGTTTTTT
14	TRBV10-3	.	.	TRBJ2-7	CAISERRTPYEQYF	TGTGCCATCAGTGAACGCAGGACCCCCTACGAGCAGTACTTC
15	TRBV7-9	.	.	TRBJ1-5	CANSQEWTDNQPQHF	TGTGCCAACAGCCAAGAGTGGACAGACAATCAGCCCCAGCATTTT
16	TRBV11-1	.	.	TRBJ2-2	CASSLGGDMNTGELFF	TGTGCCAGCAGCTTAGGGGGAGACATGAACACCGGGGAGCTGTTTTTT
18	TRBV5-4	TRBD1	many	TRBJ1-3	CASSLGGWQGASGNTIYF	TGTGCCAGCAGCTTGGGTGGTTGGCAGGGGGCCTCTGGAAACACCATATATTTT
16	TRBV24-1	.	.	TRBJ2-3	CATSERPRTNTDTQYF	TGTGCCACCAGTGAAAGACCGCGAACCAACACAGATACGCAGTATTTT
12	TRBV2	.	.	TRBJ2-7	CASHYIPGEQYF	TGTGCCAGCCACTACATACCGGGTGAGCAGTACTTC
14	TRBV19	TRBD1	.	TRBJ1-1	CASSVRDRGTEAFF	TGTGCCAGTAGTGTACGAGACAGGGGCACTGAAGCTTTCTTT